The 14 T cell receptor beta chains reported below all come from one sample, sequenced in a study of blood T cell repertoires in COVID-19 (dated by TCRdb to the early 2020s). The method behind the library was the immunoSEQ multiplex PCR assay. The source is immuneACCESS, and TCRdb retained only in-frame sequences with V and J called. Part of the clones is not carried over; for the studies checked, unresolved V genes explain less than half of this, and the remainder is unexplained. A total of a few hundred thousand clones appear in this sample, under 90% of them only once. Less than 4% of the sample is in the top ten clones. The material sequenced was peripheral blood. All receptors derive from a woman aged 18-29 years with acute or convalescent COVID-19.

This clone is classed as medium-sized. The chain uses TRBV7-9 and TRBJ2-1; D might be TRBD2 (6 bases). Germline-derived CDR1 and CDR2 are SEHNR and FQNEAQ (reference sequence). There are 17 residues in the CDR3. V lost 3 bases to trimming and J lost 3 bases, with 18 bases between them. The CDR3 region has the DNA TGTGCCAGCAGCTTCCCGCGGGGCGGACCTGACTACAATGAGCAGTTCTTC. It translates to CASSFPRGGPDYNEQFF.

The V call is TRBV10-3, the J call TRBJ2-7; 7 nucleotides line up with TRBD1. J lost 4 bases, V lost 6 bases, and 6 bases had no gene match. Germline assignment: CDR1 ENHRY and CDR2 SYGVKD. The CDR3 length is 13 residues. DNA for the CDR3: TGTGCCATCAGAGAGGGACAGCTTTACGAGCAGTACTTC. This sequence encodes CAIREGQLYEQYF.

The chain recombines TRBV6-2 or TRBV6-3 with TRBJ1-5; 8 nucleotides line up with TRBD1. The CDR3 is 19 amino acids. The germline V gene encodes CDR1 MNHEY and CDR2 SVGEGT. The V segment lost 2 bases and the J segment 0 bases; nucleotides outside the gene matches: 12. The CDR3 region is CASSYEFGQGTYSNQPQHF. The CDR3 region has the DNA TGTGCCAGCAGTTACGAGTTTGGACAGGGCACATATAGCAATCAGCCCCAGCATTTT.

This chain joins TRBV6-5 and TRBJ2-7; D gene ambiguous. CDR3 size: 15 residues. V was clipped by 0 bases and J by 1 base, with 10 bases between them. The germline V gene has CDR1 MNHEY and CDR2 SVGAGI. The CDR3 nucleotides are TGTGCCAGCAGTTACTCCCTTGGCAGTTCCTACGAGCAGTACTTC. It specifies CASSYSLGSSYEQYF.

The chain uses TRBV19 and TRBJ1-1; 8 positions agree with TRBD1. The V segment lost 6 bases and the J segment 5 bases; nucleotides outside the gene matches: 17. The CDR3 has 17 residues. Germline V gene sequence: CDR1 LNHDA, CDR2 SQIVND (reference sequence). CDR3 loop: CASREDRGDIGGTEAFF. CDR3 bases: TGTGCCAGTAGGGAAGACAGGGGCGACATAGGGGGAACTGAAGCTTTCTTT.

This chain uses TRBV7-3 with TRBJ2-3, with 12 nucleotides matching TRBD2. J lost 1 base, V lost 5 bases, and 4 bases had no gene match. This CDR3 is built from 16 residues. Germline CDR1 is SGHTA and CDR2 is FQGTGA. The CDR3, as DNA: TGTGCCAGCAGCCTTCCTAGCGGGAGGGGCACAGATACGCAGTATTTT. This sequence encodes CASSLPSGRGTDTQYF.

The J gene is TRBJ1-1, the V gene TRBV27, with D tentatively TRBD1 (5 bases). The germline gives CDR1 MNHEY, CDR2 SMNVEV (reference sequence). V gave up 6 bases and J gave up 6 bases, with 11 bases separating them. The CDR3 sequence is 12 residues long. Written as DNA, the CDR3 is TGTGCCAGCAGCCCCGGGGGGGCTGAAGCTTTCTTT. Its translation is CASSPGGAEAFF.

The gene calls are TRBV11-2 and TRBJ2-7; a weak D match, TRBD2 (6 bases). The germline CDR1 and CDR2 sequences are SGHAT and FQNNGV. The CDR3 is 16 amino acids. V was cut by 0 bases and J by 3 bases, with 15 bases left in between. The DNA for the CDR3 is TGTGCCAGCAGCTTAGATCTCGGAGGAGGGTTCTACGAGCAGTACTTC. This translates into CASSLDLGGGFYEQYF.

The rearrangement uses TRBV28 and TRBJ2-7; D may be TRBD2 (6 bases). The CDR3 spans 17 residues. Trimming stripped 4 bases from V and 1 base from J, with 20 bases between. CDR1 is MDHEN, CDR2 SYDVKM, per germline. CDR3 loop: CASSSLLRDSLSYEQYF. Written as DNA, the CDR3 is TGTGCCAGCAGTTCTCTTCTCCGGGACTCCTTGTCCTACGAGCAGTACTTC.

The chain combines TRBV19 with TRBJ2-1; 8 bases line up with TRBD1. With 3 bases clipped from V and 6 bases from J, the junction kept 7 bases outside the gene matches. The CDR3 sequence is 15 residues long. CDR1 is LNHDA and CDR2 is SQIVND in the germline V gene (reference sequence). CDR3 nucleotide sequence: TGTGCCAGTAGTATTTCAAGACAGGGGTCCAATGAGCAGTTCTTC. As protein: CASSISRQGSNEQFF.

The J gene is TRBJ2-7, the V gene TRBV9; 8 bases align to TRBD2. This CDR3 is built from 18 residues. The germline V gene has CDR1 SGDLS and CDR2 YYNGEE. Unmatched junction bases numbered 13, after V lost 0 bases and J lost 2 bases. The CDR3 sequence is CASSVAGGEFIIPYEQYF. CDR3 in DNA: TGTGCCAGCAGCGTAGCGGGAGGGGAATTTATTATACCCTACGAGCAGTACTTC. Supplemented by reference TRBV9 and TRBJ2-7, the full variable domain reads DSGVTQTPKHLITATGQRVTLRCSPRSGDLSVYWYQQSLDQGLQFLIQYYNGEERAKGNILERFSAQQFPDLHSELNLSSLELGDSALYFCASSVAGGEFIIPYEQYFGPGTRLTVT.

This clone has a single count. The J gene is TRBJ2-1, the V gene TRBV6-1; 15 bases line up with TRBD2. Trimming removed 3 bases from V and 7 bases from J; junction bases left unmatched: 4. The germline V gene encodes CDR1 MNHNS and CDR2 SASEGT. This CDR3 contains 16 residues. The CDR3 DNA sequence: TGTGCCAGCAGTGATCCTGGACTAGCGGGAGGGAATGAGCAGTTCTTC. Encoded protein: CASSDPGLAGGNEQFF.

The rearrangement joins TRBV7-2 to TRBJ1-1; D is undetermined. This CDR3 region has 13 residues. Germline loops: CDR1 SGHTA, CDR2 FQGNSA. Trimming left V 2 bases short and J 0 bases short, with 4 bases between. The CDR3 nucleotides are TGTGCCAGCAGCTTAACAATGAACACTGAAGCTTTCTTT. The encoded protein is CASSLTMNTEAFF.

The chain couples TRBV15 to TRBJ2-7, with 11 bases matching TRBD2. This CDR3 has 18 amino acids. V trimming: 2 bases; J trimming: 3 bases; junction bases outside the gene matches: 12. CDR1 and CDR2 (germline): LNHNV, YYDKDF (reference sequence). CDR3 nucleotides: TGTGCCACCAGCAGACACACAGGGGGGACTAGCGGTTTCTACGAGCAGTACTTC. Translation: CATSRHTGGTSGFYEQYF.